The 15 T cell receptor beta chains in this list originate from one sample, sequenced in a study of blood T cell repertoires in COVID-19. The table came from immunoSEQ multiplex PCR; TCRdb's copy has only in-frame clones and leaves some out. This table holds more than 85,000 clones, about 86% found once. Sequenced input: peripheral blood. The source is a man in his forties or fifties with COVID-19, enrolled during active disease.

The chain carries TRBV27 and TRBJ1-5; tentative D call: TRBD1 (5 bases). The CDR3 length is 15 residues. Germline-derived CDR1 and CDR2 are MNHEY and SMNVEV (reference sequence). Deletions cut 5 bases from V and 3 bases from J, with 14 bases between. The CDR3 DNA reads TGTGCCAGCAGTCCCTCGACAGACCACAATCAGCCCCAGCATTTT. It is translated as CASSPSTDHNQPQHF.

The CDR3, as DNA: TGTGCCAGCAGCAAGGACACTTTCTACGAGCAGTACTTC. Translated: CASSKDTFYEQYF. The chain is built from TRBV7-9 and TRBJ2-7, with D possibly matching TRBD1 (5 bases). Germline V gene lookup returns CDR1 SEHNR and CDR2 FQNEAQ (reference sequence). V lost 5 bases, J lost 3 bases, and 11 bases lay in between. This CDR3 has 13 amino acids.

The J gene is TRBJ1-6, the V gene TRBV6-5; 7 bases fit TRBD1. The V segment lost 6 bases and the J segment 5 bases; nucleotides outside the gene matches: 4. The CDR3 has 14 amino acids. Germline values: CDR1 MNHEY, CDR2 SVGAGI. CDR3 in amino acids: CASSLQGNNSPLHF. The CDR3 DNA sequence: TGTGCCAGCAGCTTACAGGGGAATAATTCACCCCTCCACTTT.

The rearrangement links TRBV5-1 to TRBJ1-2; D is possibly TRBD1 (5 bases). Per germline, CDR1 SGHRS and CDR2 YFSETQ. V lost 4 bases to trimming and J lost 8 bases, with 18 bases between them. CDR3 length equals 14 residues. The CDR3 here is CASSLNQGRDGYTF. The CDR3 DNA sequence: TGCGCCAGCAGCCTCAACCAGGGTAGAGACGGCTACACCTTC.

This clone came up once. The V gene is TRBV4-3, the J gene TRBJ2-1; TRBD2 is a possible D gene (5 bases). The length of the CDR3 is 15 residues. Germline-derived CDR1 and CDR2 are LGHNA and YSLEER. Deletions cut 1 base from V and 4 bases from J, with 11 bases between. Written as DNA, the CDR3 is TGCGCCAGCAGCCAAGCCGCCTCGGGGTACAATGAGCAGTTCTTC. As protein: CASSQAASGYNEQFF.

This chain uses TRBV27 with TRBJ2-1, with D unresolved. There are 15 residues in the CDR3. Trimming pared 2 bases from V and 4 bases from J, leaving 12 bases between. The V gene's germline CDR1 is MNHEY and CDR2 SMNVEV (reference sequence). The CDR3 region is CASSLGLSGYNEQFF. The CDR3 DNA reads TGTGCCAGCAGTTTAGGCCTGTCAGGATACAATGAGCAGTTCTTC.

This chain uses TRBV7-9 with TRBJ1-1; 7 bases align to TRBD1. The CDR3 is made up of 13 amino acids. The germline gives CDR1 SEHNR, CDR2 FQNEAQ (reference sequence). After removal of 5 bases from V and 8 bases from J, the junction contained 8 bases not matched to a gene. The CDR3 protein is CASSAVKGAEAFF. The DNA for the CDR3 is TGTGCCAGCAGCGCTGTCAAGGGGGCAGAAGCTTTCTTT.

CDR3 nucleotides: TGCAGTGCTAGTGGACATAGCAATCAGCCCCAGCATTTT. Translated, it gives CSASGHSNQPQHF. The V and J genes are TRBV20-1 and TRBJ1-5, with D maybe TRBD1 (5 bases). Looked up from germline, CDR1 is DFQATT and CDR2 is SNEGSKA (reference sequence). The CDR3 has 13 amino acids. Deletions cut 3 bases from V and 0 bases from J, with 6 bases between.

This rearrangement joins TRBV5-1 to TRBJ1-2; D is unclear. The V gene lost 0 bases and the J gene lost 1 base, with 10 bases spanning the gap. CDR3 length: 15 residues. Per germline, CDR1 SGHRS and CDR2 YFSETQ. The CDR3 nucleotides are TGCGCCAGCAGCTTGGCCTGGGGAGATAACTATGGCTACACCTTC. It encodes CASSLAWGDNYGYTF.

CDR3 nucleotides: TGTGCCACCAGTGAAGGGCCCACAGGGATGACTGAGCAGTTCTTC. Translated: CATSEGPTGMTEQFF. This chain connects TRBV24-1 to TRBJ2-1; TRBD1 is a possible D gene (6 bases). Trimming left V 4 bases short and J 9 bases short, with 18 bases between. Germline lookup yields CDR1 KGHDR and CDR2 SFDVKD. The CDR3 spans 15 residues.

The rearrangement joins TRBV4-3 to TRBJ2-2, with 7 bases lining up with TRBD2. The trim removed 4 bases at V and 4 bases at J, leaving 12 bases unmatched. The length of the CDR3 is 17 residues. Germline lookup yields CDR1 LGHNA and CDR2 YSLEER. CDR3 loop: CASSRGRGGGGTGELFF. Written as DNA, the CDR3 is TGCGCCAGCAGCCGGGGTCGTGGCGGGGGAGGCACCGGGGAGCTGTTTTTT.

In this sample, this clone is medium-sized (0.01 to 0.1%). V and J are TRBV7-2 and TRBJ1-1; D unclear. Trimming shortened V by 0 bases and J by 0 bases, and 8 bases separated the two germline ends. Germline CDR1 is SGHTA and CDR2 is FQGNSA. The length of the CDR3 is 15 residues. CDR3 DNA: TGTGCCAGCAGCTTAGCTGGGAGGGTGAACACTGAAGCTTTCTTT. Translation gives CASSLAGRVNTEAFF.

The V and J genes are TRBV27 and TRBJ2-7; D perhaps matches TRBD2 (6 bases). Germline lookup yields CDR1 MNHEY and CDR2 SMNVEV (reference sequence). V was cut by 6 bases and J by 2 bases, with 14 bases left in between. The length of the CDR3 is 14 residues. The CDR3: CASRQDYNTYEQYF. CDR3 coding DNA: TGTGCCAGCAGACAGGACTACAATACCTACGAGCAGTACTTC.

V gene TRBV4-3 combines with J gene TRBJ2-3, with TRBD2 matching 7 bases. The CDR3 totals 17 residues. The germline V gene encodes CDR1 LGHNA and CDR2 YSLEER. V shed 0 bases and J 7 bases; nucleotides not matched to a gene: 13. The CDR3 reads CASSQEPSGGAVYTQYF. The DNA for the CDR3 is TGCGCCAGCAGCCAAGAGCCCTCGGGGGGTGCTGTGTATACGCAGTATTTT.

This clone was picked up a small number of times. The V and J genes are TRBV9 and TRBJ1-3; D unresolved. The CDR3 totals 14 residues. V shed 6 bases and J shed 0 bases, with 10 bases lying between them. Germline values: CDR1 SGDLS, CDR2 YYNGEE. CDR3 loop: CASNIDNSGNTIYF. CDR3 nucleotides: TGTGCCAGCAACATAGACAACTCTGGAAACACCATATATTTT.